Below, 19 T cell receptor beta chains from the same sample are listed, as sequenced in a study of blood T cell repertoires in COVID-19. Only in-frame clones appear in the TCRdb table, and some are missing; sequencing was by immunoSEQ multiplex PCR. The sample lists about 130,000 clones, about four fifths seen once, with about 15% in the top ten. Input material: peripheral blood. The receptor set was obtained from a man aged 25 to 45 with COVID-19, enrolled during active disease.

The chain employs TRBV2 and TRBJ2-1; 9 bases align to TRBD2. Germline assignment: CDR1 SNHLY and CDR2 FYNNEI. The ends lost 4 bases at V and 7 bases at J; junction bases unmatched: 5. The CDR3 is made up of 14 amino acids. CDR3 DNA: TGTGCCAGCAGTGTTGGTAGCGGGAGTAATGAGCAGTTCTTC. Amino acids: CASSVGSGSNEQFF.

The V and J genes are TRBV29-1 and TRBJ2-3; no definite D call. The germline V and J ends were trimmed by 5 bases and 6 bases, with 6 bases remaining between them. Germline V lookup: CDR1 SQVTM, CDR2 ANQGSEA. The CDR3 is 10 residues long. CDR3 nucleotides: TGCAGCGTTCGCGATGATACGCAGTATTTT. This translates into CSVRDDTQYF.

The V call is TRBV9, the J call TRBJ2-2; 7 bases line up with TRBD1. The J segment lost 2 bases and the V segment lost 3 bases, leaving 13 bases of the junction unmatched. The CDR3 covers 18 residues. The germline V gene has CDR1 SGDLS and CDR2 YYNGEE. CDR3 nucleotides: TGTGCCAGCAGCGGATTCCGATCGAGGGGGCTAAACACCGGGGAGCTGTTTTTT. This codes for CASSGFRSRGLNTGELFF.

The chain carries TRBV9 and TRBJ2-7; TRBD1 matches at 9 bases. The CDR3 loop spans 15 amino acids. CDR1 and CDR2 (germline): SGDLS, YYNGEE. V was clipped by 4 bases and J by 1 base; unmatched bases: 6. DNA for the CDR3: TGTGCCAGCAGCCCCGGACAGGGGAGATCCTACGAGCAGTACTTC. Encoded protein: CASSPGQGRSYEQYF. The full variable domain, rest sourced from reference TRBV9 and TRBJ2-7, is DSGVTQTPKHLITATGQRVTLRCSPRSGDLSVYWYQQSLDQGLQFLIQYYNGEERAKGNILERFSAQQFPDLHSELNLSSLELGDSALYFCASSPGQGRSYEQYFGPGTRLTVT.

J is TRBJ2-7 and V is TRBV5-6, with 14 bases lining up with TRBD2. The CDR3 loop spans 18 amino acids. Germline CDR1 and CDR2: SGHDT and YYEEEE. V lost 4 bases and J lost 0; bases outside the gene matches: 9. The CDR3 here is CASSAGTSGGLSSYEQYF. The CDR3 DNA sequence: TGTGCCAGCAGCGCCGGGACTAGCGGGGGCCTTAGCTCCTACGAGCAGTACTTC.

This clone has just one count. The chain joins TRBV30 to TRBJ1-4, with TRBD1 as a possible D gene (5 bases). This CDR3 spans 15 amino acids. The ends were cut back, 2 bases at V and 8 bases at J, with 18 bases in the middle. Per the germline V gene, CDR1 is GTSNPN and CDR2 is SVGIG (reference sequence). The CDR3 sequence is CAWSTRGTGEEKLFF. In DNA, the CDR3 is TGTGCCTGGAGTACACGGGGGACTGGTGAGGAAAAACTGTTTTTT.

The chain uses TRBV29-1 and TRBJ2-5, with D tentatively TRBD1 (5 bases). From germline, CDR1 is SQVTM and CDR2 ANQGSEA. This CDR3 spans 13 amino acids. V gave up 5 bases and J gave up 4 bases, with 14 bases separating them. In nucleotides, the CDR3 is TGCAGCGTTCCCCGAGCCCAGGGAGAGACCCAGTACTTC. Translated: CSVPRAQGETQYF.

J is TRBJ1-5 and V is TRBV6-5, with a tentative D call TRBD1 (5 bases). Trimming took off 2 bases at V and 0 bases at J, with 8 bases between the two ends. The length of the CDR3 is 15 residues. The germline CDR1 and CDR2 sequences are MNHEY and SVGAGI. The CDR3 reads CASSYDRNSNQPQHF. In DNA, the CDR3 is TGTGCCAGCAGTTACGACAGAAATAGCAATCAGCCCCAGCATTTT.

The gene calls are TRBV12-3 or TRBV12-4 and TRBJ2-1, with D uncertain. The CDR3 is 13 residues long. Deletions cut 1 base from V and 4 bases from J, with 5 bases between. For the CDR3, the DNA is TGTGCCAGCAGTTTAGTGTCATACAATGAGCAGTTCTTC. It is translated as CASSLVSYNEQFF.

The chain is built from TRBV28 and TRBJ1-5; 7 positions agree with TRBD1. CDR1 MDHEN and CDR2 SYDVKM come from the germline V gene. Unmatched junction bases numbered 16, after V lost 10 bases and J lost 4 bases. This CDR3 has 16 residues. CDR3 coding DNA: TGTGCCACAGAGGCCCTCATTGACAGGGCGAATCAGCCCCAGCATTTT. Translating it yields CATEALIDRANQPQHF. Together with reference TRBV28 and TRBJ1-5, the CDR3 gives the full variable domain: DVKVTQSSRYLVKRTGEKVFLECVQDMDHENMFWYRQDPGLGLRLIYFSYDVKMKEKGDIPEGYSVSREKKERFSLILESASTNQTSMYLCATEALIDRANQPQHFGDGTRLSIL.

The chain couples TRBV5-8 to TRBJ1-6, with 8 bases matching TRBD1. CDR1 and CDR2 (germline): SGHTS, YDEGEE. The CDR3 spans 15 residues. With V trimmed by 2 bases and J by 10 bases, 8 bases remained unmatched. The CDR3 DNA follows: TGTGCCAGCAGCTTTGAGGGACAGGTCGGGTCACCCCTCCACTTT. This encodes CASSFEGQVGSPLHF.

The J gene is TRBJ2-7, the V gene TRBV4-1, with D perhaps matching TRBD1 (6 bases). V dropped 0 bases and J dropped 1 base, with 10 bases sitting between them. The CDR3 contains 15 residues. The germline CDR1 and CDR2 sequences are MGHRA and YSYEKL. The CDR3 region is CASSQEQGSSYEQYF. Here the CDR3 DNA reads TGCGCCAGCAGCCAAGAGCAGGGGAGTTCCTACGAGCAGTACTTC.

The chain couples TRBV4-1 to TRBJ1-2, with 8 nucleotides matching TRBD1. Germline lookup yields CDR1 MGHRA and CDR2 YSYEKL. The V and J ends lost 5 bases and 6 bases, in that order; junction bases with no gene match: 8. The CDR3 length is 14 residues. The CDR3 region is CASSTGTGSNGYTF. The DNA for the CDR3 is TGCGCCAGCAGCACAGGGACAGGCTCGAATGGCTACACCTTC.

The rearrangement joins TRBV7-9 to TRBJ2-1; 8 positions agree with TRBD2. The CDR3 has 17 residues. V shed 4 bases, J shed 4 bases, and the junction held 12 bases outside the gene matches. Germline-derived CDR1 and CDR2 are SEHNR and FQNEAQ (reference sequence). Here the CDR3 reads CASSSDLGQREYNEQFF. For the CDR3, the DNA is TGTGCCAGCAGCTCCGATCTGGGCCAGCGGGAGTACAATGAGCAGTTCTTC.

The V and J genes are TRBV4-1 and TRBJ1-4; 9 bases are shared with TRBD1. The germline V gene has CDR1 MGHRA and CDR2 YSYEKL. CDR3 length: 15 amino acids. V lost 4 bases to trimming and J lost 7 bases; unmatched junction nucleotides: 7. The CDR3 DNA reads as TGCGCCAGCAGCCCCTTGGACAGGGGAGGTGAAAAACTGTTTTTT. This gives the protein CASSPLDRGGEKLFF.

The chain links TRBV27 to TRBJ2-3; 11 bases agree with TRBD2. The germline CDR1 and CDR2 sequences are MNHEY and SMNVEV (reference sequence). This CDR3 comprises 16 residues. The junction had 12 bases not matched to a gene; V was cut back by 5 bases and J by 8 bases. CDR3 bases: TGTGCCAGCAGTCTGTCCTTAGCGGGGGGGTGGGGTACGCAGTATTTT. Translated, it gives CASSLSLAGGWGTQYF.

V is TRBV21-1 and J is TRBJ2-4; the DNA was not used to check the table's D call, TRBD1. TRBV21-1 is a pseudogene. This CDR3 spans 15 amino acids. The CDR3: CASSASTAAKNIQYF. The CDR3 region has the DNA TGTGCCAGCAGCGCCTCGACAGCAGCCAAAAACATTCAGTACTTC.

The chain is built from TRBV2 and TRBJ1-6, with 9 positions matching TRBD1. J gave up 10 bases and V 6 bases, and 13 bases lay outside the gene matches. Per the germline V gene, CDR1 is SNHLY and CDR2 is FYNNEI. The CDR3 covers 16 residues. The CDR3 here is CASSPPGGQGSSPLHF. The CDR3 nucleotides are TGTGCCAGCAGCCCGCCTGGGGGACAGGGTTCGTCACCCCTCCACTTT.

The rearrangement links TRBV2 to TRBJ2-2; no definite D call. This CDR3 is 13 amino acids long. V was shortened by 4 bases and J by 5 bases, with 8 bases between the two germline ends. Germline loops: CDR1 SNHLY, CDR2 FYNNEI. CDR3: CASSGQTTGELFF. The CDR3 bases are TGTGCCAGCAGTGGACAAACGACCGGGGAGCTGTTTTTT.